This T cell receptor beta chain was obtained from a study of control samples from healthy donors and cancer patients. The CDR3 has 15 residues. The trim removed 4 bases at V and 6 bases at J, leaving 9 bases unmatched. The germline CDR1 and CDR2 sequences are LNHDA and SQIVND (reference sequence). Generated by immunoSEQ multiplex PCR, the TCRdb table keeps only in-frame clones and is missing some. This sample has about 160,000 clones; around 94% occur once, and the top ten carry less than 15%. Sequencing was performed on PBMCs. The chain has TRBV19 and TRBJ1-5; 7 nucleotides line up with TRBD1. This receptor was taken from a man between 60 and 75 years old with colorectal cancer. The DNA for the CDR3 is TGTGCCAGTAGTAGAAGTCACAGGGGCGGTCAGCCCCAGCATTTT. Translating it yields CASSRSHRGGQPQHF.